This T cell receptor (beta chain) was sequenced for a study of T cell responses to AZD1222 COVID-19 vaccine. General study results and limits: Dominant at 160-218 and 743-854, vaccine-associated CD4 TCRs also spanned spike. Females outnumbered males among donors, who were mostly white British; clonal diversity was possibly underestimated.

This clone was seen a single time. Its antigen is not known. This CDR3 contains 12 residues. V lost 5 bases and J 7 bases, leaving 12 bases between the germline ends. Germline V gives CDR1 SGHNT, CDR2 YYREEE (reference sequence). Clones were read by immunoSEQ multiplex PCR, and TCRdb kept only the in-frame ones, dropping some. The sample shows around 78,000 clones, around nine tenths of them seen only once. The sequence was obtained from an adult in good health. The source was peripheral blood, collected on day 0 of AZD1222 vaccination. The rearrangement links TRBV5-4 to TRBJ1-2; a possible D gene is TRBD1 (6 bases). As DNA, the CDR3 is TGTGCCAGCAGTCTACCACAGGGTGGCTACACCTTC. This codes for CASSLPQGGYTF.